Listed below are T cell receptor beta chains from one sample, sequenced in a study of tumor and adjacent non-tumor tissue in lung cancer. TCRdb passed the multiplex PCR reads through MiXCR, listing each CDR3 protein once. The sample includes 60,000 to 85,000 distinct CDR3 sequences, 76% seen only once; the top ten take 30% to 50%. The sample was distant non-tumor lung tissue. Every receptor here comes from a man between 70 and 80 years old with non-small cell lung cancer. CDR3s include the opening cysteine and the closing phenylalanine or tryptophan. The order of the fields is clone size, J gene, V gene, CDR3 length, D gene, CDR3 DNA, CDR3 protein. The D gene is left open where the match is weak. Rows give clone size only sometimes, using once, few, many, or a class for an expanded clone.

clone_size: NA; j_call: TRBJ1-2; v_call: TRBV29-1; cdr3_length: 16; d_call: TRBD1; cdr3_nt: TGCAGCGTCGTCCCGGGACAGGGAACGAGAGTCTATAGTTACACCTTC; cdr3_aa: CSVVPGQGTRVYSYTF
clone_size: NA; j_call: TRBJ2-1; v_call: TRBV28; cdr3_length: 15; d_call: TRBD2; cdr3_nt: TGTGCCAGCCTTCGCGGCGGGAGATCCTGCAATGAGCAGTTCTTC; cdr3_aa: CASLRGGRSCNEQFF
clone_size: NA; j_call: TRBJ2-7; v_call: TRBV11-3; cdr3_length: 14; d_call: NA; cdr3_nt: TGTGCCAGCAGCTCAATGATGGGAGCCTACGAGCAGTATTTC; cdr3_aa: CASSSMMGAYEQYF
clone_size: NA; j_call: TRBJ2-5; v_call: TRBV29-1; cdr3_length: 16; d_call: NA; cdr3_nt: TGCAGCGCCAAGACCTACATCCAGACAGGTCAAGAGACCCATTACTTC; cdr3_aa: CSAKTYIQTGQETHYF
clone_size: NA; j_call: TRBJ2-1; v_call: TRBV10-2; cdr3_length: 15; d_call: NA; cdr3_nt: TGCGCCAGCAGGTCCCTGGGACCCTATTCTCATGAGCAATTCTTC; cdr3_aa: CASRSLGPYSHEQFF
clone_size: NA; j_call: TRBJ2-2; v_call: TRBV12-3/TRBV12-4; cdr3_length: 13; d_call: NA; cdr3_nt: TGTGCCAGCAGTTTGGGTTGGACCGGGGAGCTGTTTTTT; cdr3_aa: CASSLGWTGELFF
clone_size: once; j_call: TRBJ2-1; v_call: TRBV6-1; cdr3_length: 14; d_call: TRBD1; cdr3_nt: TGTGCCAGCAGGGCCTGGGACAGGGAACTAGTGCAGTTCTTC; cdr3_aa: CASRAWDRELVQFF
clone_size: many; j_call: TRBJ1-1; v_call: TRBV6-4; cdr3_length: 14; d_call: NA; cdr3_nt: TGTGCCAGCAGCCCGGGAGGAGTGAACACTGAAGCTTTCTTT; cdr3_aa: CASSPGGVNTEAFF
clone_size: many; j_call: TRBJ1-3; v_call: TRBV5-5; cdr3_length: 17; d_call: TRBD1; cdr3_nt: TGTGCCAGCAGCTGGGACAGGGGGCGCGGGTCTGGAAACACCATATATTTT; cdr3_aa: CASSWDRGRGSGNTIYF
clone_size: NA; j_call: TRBJ2-1; v_call: TRBV12-3/TRBV12-4; cdr3_length: 13; d_call: NA; cdr3_nt: NA; cdr3_aa: CASSFAEGNEQLF
clone_size: NA; j_call: TRBJ1-1; v_call: TRBV12-3/TRBV12-4; cdr3_length: 14; d_call: NA; cdr3_nt: TGTGCCAGCAGTAGGGCAGGGTCGGTCACTGAAGCTTTCTTT; cdr3_aa: CASSRAGSVTEAFF
clone_size: few; j_call: TRBJ2-7; v_call: TRBV11-2; cdr3_length: 15; d_call: TRBD1; cdr3_nt: TGTGCCAGTAGATTAGATCAGGGGGCCCCTTACGAGCAGTACTTC; cdr3_aa: CASRLDQGAPYEQYF
clone_size: many; j_call: TRBJ2-1; v_call: TRBV5-4; cdr3_length: 17; d_call: TRBD2; cdr3_nt: TGTGCCAGCAGCTTTGCACGCGGGCTAGCGGGAGTAAATGAGCAGTTCTTC; cdr3_aa: CASSFARGLAGVNEQFF
clone_size: many; j_call: TRBJ1-1; v_call: TRBV10-1; cdr3_length: 14; d_call: NA; cdr3_nt: TGCGCCAGCAGTGAGTCGGGAATGAACACTGAAGCTTTCTTT; cdr3_aa: CASSESGMNTEAFF
clone_size: NA; j_call: TRBJ1-1; v_call: TRBV11-3; cdr3_length: 16; d_call: NA; cdr3_nt: TGTACCAGCAGCTTCCGTGACAGAACCCTGAGCACTGAAGCTTACTTT; cdr3_aa: CTSSFRDRTLSTEAYF
clone_size: medium-sized; j_call: TRBJ2-1; v_call: TRBV12-3/TRBV12-4; cdr3_length: 13; d_call: NA; cdr3_nt: TGTGCCAGCAGTTTAGCAGGGGGTAATGAGCAGTTCTTC; cdr3_aa: CASSLAGGNEQFF
clone_size: many; j_call: TRBJ2-5; v_call: TRBV11-2; cdr3_length: 13; d_call: TRBD2; cdr3_nt: TGTGCCAGCAGCTTAGATCCCAGACTAGCTCCGTACTTC; cdr3_aa: CASSLDPRLAPYF
clone_size: NA; j_call: TRBJ1-1; v_call: TRBV6-5; cdr3_length: 14; d_call: NA; cdr3_nt: TGTGCCAGCAGTTACTCGTGGGGAAGCATTGAGGCTTTCTTT; cdr3_aa: CASSYSWGSIEAFF
clone_size: NA; j_call: TRBJ2-7; v_call: TRBV5-1; cdr3_length: 15; d_call: NA; cdr3_nt: TGCGCCAGCAGCTTGGGACGGGAGAAATCCTACGAGCAGTACTTC; cdr3_aa: CASSLGREKSYEQYF
clone_size: NA; j_call: TRBJ2-3; v_call: TRBV29-1; cdr3_length: 13; d_call: NA; cdr3_nt: TGCGGCGTTGCGTGGATCACTCCGTATACGCAGTATTTT; cdr3_aa: CGVAWITPYTQYF
clone_size: NA; j_call: TRBJ2-1; v_call: TRBV12-3/TRBV12-4; cdr3_length: 13; d_call: NA; cdr3_nt: TGTGCCATCAGTTTAAGTTCTGGGATGGAGCAGTTCTTC; cdr3_aa: CAISLSSGMEQFF
clone_size: medium-sized; j_call: TRBJ1-2; v_call: TRBV5-5; cdr3_length: 16; d_call: TRBD1; cdr3_nt: TGTGCCAGCAGCTTGGAATATCTGGGACAGGGCCGTGGCTACACCTTC; cdr3_aa: CASSLEYLGQGRGYTF
clone_size: few; j_call: TRBJ2-7; v_call: TRBV6-5; cdr3_length: 18; d_call: TRBD2; cdr3_nt: TGTGTCAGCAGTTACTCTGGGCTAGCGGGACCCCCAGGATCCGAGCAGTACTTC; cdr3_aa: CVSSYSGLAGPPGSEQYF
clone_size: once; j_call: TRBJ1-5; v_call: TRBV11-1; cdr3_length: 13; d_call: NA; cdr3_nt: TGTGCCAGCAGTCAGGACTTTAGTCAGCCCCAACACTTT; cdr3_aa: CASSQDFSQPQHF